The sequence of this T cell receptor beta chain was determined in a study of blood T cell repertoires in COVID-19. Looking at the study overall: Sites across the United States, Italy and Spain contributed samples from acute and convalescent COVID-19. T cells, B-cell-depleted T cells, or PBMCs provided the cDNA or gDNA that served as material.

In the authors' methods: Amplification of reference gene primers provided the estimated nucleated cell counts. Data came from immunoSEQ multiplex PCR; TCRdb stores just in-frame clones and leaves some out. That table gives V, J and clone size, and the DNA gave D and trimming. Of 210,000 or so clones detected, approximately 91% appear once; the ten largest clones hold around 7%. V was pared by 3 bases and J by 3 bases, with 13 bases of the junction left unmatched. Germline V gene data show CDR1 as SGHNT and CDR2 as YYREEE (reference sequence). This CDR3 is built from 17 residues. Sequencing was carried out using peripheral blood. The receptor's source is a man aged 35-49 years with acute or convalescent COVID-19. The J gene is TRBJ2-3, the V gene TRBV5-4; 7 bases align to TRBD2. CDR3 DNA sequence: TGTGCCAGCAGCTCAGGACTAGGCGGCGTCAGAACAGATACGCAGTATTTT. Its protein product is CASSSGLGGVRTDTQYF. Based on the CDR3 plus reference TRBV5-4 and TRBJ2-3, the full variable domain is ETGVTQSPTHLIKTRGQQVTLRCSSQSGHNTVSWYQQALGQGPQFIFQYYREEENGRGNFPPRFSGLQFPNYSSELNVNALELDDSALYLCASSSGLGGVRTDTQYFGPGTRLTVL.